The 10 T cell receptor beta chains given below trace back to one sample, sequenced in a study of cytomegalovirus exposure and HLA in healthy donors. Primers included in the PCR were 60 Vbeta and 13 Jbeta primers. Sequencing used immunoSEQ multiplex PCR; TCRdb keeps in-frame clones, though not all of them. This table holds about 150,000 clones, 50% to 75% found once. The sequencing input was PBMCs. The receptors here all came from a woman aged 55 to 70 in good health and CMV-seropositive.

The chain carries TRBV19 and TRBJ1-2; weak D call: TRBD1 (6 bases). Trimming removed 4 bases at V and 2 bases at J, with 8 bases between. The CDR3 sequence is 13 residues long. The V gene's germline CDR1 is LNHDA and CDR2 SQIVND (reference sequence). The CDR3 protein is CASSRGQNYGYTF. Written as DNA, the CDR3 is TGTGCCAGTAGTAGGGGGCAGAACTATGGCTACACCTTC.

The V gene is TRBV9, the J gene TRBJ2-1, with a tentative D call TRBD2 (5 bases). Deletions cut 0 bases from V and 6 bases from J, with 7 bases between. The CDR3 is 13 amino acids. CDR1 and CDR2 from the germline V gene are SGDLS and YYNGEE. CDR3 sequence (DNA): TGTGCCAGCAGCGTAGGGACTTCCAATGAGCAGTTCTTC. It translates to CASSVGTSNEQFF.

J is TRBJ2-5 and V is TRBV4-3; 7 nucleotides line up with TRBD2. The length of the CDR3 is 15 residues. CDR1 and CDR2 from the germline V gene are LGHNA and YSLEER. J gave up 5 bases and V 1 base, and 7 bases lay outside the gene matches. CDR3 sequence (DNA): TGCGCCAGCAGCCAAGCGGGAGGCTTTTCGGAGACCCAGTACTTC. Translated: CASSQAGGFSETQYF.

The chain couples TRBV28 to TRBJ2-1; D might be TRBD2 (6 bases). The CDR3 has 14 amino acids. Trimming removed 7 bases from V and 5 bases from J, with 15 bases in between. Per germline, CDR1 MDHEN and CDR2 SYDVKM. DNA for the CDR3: TGTGCCAGCAAAGAAGGAGGGGCCAACAATGAGCAGTTCTTC. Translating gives CASKEGGANNEQFF.

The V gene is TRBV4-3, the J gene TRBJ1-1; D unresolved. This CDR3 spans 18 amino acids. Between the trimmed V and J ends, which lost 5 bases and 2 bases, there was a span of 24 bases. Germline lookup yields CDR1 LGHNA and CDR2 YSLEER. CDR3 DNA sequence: TGCGCCAGCAGCACTGGCTCGGTCCTTGCAGGTGCCAACACTGAAGCTTTCTTT. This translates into CASSTGSVLAGANTEAFF.

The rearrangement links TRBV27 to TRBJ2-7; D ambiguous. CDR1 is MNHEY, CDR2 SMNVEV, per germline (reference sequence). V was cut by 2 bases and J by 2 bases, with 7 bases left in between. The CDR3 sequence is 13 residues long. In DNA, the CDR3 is TGTGCCAGCAGTTTAGTCGGTACCTACGAGCAGTACTTC. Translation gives CASSLVGTYEQYF.

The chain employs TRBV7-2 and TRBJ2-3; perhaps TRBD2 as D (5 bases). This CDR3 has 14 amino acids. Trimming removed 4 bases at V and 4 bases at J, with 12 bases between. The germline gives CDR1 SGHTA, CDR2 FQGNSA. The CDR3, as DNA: TGTGCCAGCAGCTCCGAACTAGTGTCAGATACGCAGTATTTT. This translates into CASSSELVSDTQYF.

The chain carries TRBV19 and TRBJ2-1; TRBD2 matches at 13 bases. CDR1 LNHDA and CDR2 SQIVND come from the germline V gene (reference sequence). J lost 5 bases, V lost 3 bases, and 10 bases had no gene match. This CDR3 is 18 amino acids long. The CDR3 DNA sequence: TGTGCCAGTAGTATCCCTCGACTAGCGGGAGGCCGCCACAATGAGCAGTTCTTC. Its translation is CASSIPRLAGGRHNEQFF.

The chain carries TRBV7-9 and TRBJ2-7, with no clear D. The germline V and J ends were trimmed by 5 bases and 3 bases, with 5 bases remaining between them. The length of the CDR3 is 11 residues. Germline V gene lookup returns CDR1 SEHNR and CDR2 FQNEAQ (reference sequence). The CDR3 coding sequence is TGTGCCAGCAGCGTTTACTACGAGCAGTACTTC. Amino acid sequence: CASSVYYEQYF.

The CDR3 sequence is CAWSPQGNTIYF. The CDR3 bases are TGTGCCTGGAGCCCGCAGGGAAACACCATATATTTT. This rearrangement joins TRBV30 to TRBJ1-3; D ambiguous. CDR3 length equals 12 residues. Per the germline V gene, CDR1 is GTSNPN and CDR2 is SVGIG (reference sequence). Trimming pared 3 bases from V and 4 bases from J, leaving 7 bases between.